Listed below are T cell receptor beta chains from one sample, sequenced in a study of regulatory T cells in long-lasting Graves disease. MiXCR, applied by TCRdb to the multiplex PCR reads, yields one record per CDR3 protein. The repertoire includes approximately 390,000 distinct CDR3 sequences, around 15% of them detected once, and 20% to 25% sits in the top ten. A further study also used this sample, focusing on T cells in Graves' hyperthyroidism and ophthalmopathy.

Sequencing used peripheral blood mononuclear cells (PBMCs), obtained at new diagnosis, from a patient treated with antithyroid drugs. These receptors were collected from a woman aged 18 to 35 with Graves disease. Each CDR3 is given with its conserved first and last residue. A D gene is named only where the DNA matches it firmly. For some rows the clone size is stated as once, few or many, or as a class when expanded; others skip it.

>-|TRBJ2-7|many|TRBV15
CATSRGLEAGLSYEQYF
TGTGCCACCAGCAGAGGACTAGAAGCGGGCCTCTCCTACGAGCAGTACTTC
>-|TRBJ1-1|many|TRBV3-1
CASSIAALNTEAFF
TGTGCCAGCAGCATAGCAGCCTTGAACACTGAAGCTTTCTTT
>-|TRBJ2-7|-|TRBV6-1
CASSRIGRGYEQYF
TGTGCCAGCAGTAGGATTGGCAGGGGATACGAGCAGTACTTC
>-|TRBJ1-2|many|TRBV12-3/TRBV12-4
CASSFGGGPTYGYTF
TGTGCCAGCAGTTTCGGTGGAGGGCCCACCTATGGCTACACCTTC
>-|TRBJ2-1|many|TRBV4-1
CASNLGEGNEQFF
TGCGCCAGCAACCTAGGCGAAGGGAATGAGCAGTTCTTC
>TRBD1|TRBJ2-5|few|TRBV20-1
CSADRDEETQYF
TGCAGTGCCGACAGGGACGAAGAGACCCAGTACTTC
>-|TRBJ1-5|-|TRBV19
CASTGSRVGGGNQPQHF
TGTGCCAGTACCGGGAGCAGGGTTGGAGGGGGGAATCAGCCCCAGCATTTT
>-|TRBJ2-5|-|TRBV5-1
CASSVLQETQYF
TGTGCCAGCAGCGTCCTCCAAGAGACCCAGTACTTC
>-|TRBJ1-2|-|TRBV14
CASSQEWGDYGYTF
TGTGCCAGCAGCCAAGAGTGGGGAGACTATGGCTACACCTTC
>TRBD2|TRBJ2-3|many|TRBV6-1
CASRPLAGRKDTQYF
TGTGCCAGCAGACCACTAGCGGGGAGGAAAGATACGCAGTATTTT
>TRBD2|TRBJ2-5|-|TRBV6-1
CASSDQTSGVGRETQYF
TGTGCCAGCAGTGACCAGACTAGCGGGGTGGGCAGGGAGACCCAGTACTTC
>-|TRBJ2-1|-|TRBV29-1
CSVGDRRIYNEQFF
TGCAGCGTGGGGGACCGCAGGATCTACAATGAGCAGTTCTTC
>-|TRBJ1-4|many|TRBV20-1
CSATPGGAGEKLFF
TGCAGTGCCACCCCGGGAGGAGCGGGTGAAAAACTGTTTTTT
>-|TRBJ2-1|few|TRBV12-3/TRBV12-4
CASTTGTGSNEQFF
TGTGCCAGCACCACCGGGACGGGAAGCAATGAGCAGTTCTTC
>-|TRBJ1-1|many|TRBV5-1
CASSLWEQGNTEAFF
TGCGCCAGCAGCCTGTGGGAACAGGGGAACACTGAAGCTTTCTTT
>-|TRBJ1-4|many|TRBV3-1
CASSRQRNEKLFF
TGTGCCAGCAGCCGGCAACGTAATGAAAAACTGTTTTTT
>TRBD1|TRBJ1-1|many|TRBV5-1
CASSFAGGESTEAFF
TGCGCCAGCAGCTTTGCAGGGGGGGAGAGCACTGAAGCTTTCTTT
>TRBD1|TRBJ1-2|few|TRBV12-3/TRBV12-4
CASSPPPGGGVNYGYTF
TGTGCCAGCAGCCCCCCCCCAGGGGGGGGGGTTAACTATGGCTACACCTTC
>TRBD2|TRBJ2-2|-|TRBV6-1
CASTALAGRTGELFF
TGTGCCAGCACCGCACTAGCGGGTCGCACCGGGGAGCTGTTTTTT
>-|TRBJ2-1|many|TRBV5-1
CASSLVSGRNEQFF
TGCGCCAGCAGTTTAGTGTCGGGTAGAAATGAGCAGTTCTTC
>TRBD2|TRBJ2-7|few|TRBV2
CASSGLAGGSSYEQYF
TGTGCCAGCAGCGGACTAGCGGGGGGGAGCTCCTACGAGCAGTACTTC
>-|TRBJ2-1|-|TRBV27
CASSFGQSYNEQFF
TGTGCCAGCAGTTTTGGACAGTCTTACAATGAGCAGTTCTTC
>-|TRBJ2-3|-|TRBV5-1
CASSLGAFTSTDTQYF
TGCGCCAGCAGCTTGGGGGCTTTCACTAGCACAGATACGCAGTATTTT
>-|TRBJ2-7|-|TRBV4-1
CASSPGLTYEQYF
TGCGCCAGCAGCCCCGGACTAACCTACGAGCAGTACTTC
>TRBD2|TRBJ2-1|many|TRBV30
CAWRRGTSNNEQFF
TGTGCCTGGAGGCGAGGGACTAGCAACAATGAGCAGTTCTTC
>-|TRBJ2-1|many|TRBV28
CASTSPVMGNEQFF
TGTGCCAGCACCTCCCCCGTCATGGGCAATGAGCAGTTCTTC
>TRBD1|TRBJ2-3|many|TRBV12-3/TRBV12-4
CASSLRQGATHTDTQYF
TGTGCCAGCAGTTTAAGACAGGGGGCAACACACACAGATACGCAGTATTTT
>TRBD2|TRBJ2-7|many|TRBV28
CASSRASGYEQYF
TGTGCCAGCAGTCGCGCTAGCGGCTACGAGCAGTACTTC
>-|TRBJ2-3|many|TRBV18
CASSPPVHTDTQYF
TGTGCCAGCTCACCACCGGTCCACACAGATACGCAGTATTTT
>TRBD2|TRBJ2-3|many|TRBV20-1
CSARDGGISTDTQYF
TGCAGTGCTAGAGACGGGGGGATTTCCACAGATACGCAGTATTTT
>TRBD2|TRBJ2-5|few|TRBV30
CAWSQWTSEETQYF
TGTGCCTGGTCCCAGTGGACTAGCGAAGAGACCCAGTACTTC
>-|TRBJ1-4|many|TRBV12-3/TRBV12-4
CASSPNLIEKLFF
TGTGCCAGCAGCCCGAACCTAATTGAAAAACTGTTTTTT
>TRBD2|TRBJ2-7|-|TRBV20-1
CSARGLAGGFSYEQYF
TGCAGTGCTAGAGGGCTAGCGGGGGGGTTCTCCTACGAGCAGTACTTC